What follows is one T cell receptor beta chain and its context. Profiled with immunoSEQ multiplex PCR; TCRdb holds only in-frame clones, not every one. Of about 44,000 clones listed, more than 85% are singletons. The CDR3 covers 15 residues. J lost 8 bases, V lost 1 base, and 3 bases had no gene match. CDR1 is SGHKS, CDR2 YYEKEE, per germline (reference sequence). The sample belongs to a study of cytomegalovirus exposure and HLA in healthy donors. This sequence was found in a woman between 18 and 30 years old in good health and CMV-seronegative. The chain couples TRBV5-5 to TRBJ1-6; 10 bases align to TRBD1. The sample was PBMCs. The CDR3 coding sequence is TGTGCCAGCAGCTTGTTCGGGACAGGGGATTCACCCCTCCACTTT. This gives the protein CASSLFGTGDSPLHF.